This TCR beta chain came from a study of OX40 agonist ivuxolimab in advanced cancers. Study background: Dose-escalation cases comprised hepatocellular carcinoma, melanoma, renal cell or head and neck cancer.

Study-wide findings and caveats: Some patients without response likewise showed low normalized clonal expansion.

The CDR3 is 15 residues long. From germline, CDR1 is MNHEY and CDR2 SVGAGI. Trimming removed 6 bases at V and 0 bases at J, with 12 bases between. In the case of this clone: Its cognate antigen is unknown.

Profiled with immunoSEQ multiplex PCR; TCRdb holds only in-frame clones, not every one. The repertoire consists of some 50,000 clones, with 84% occurring once and the leading ten covering around 4.3%. The chain joins TRBV6-5 to TRBJ1-5; a possible D gene is TRBD1 (5 bases). The TCR sequence derives from an adult with an advanced solid tumor such as melanoma, head and neck, liver or kidney cancer. The specimen comprised CD4+ or CD8+ T cells sorted from blood, sampled in a trial of the OX40 agonist ivuxolimab. This CDR3 reads CASRGVGVSNQPQHF. DNA of the CDR3: TGTGCCAGCAGGGGGGTTGGGGTTAGCAATCAGCCCCAGCATTTT.